The clone carrying this T cell receptor beta chain was counted many times. The source of the sample is a study of low-dose radiotherapy and immunotherapy resistance in tumors. Study details: Daily oral aspirin at 300 mg began on cycle 1 day 1 and lasted four cycles.

The CDR3 consists of 12 residues. V was trimmed by 5 bases and J by 5 bases, leaving 9 bases between them. CDR1 and CDR2 from the germline V gene are KGHSH and LQKENI. As for time point: after trial treatment. Treatment indicated: LDRT plus nivolumab, ipilimumab, low-dose cyclophosphamide and aspirin (RACIN trial). Alpha- and beta-chain coverage of first-strand cDNA came from TRAV- and TRBV-specific primers. Both a constant-region primer and a V-primer adapter served to amplify TCRs across roughly 20 PCR cycles. A single record per CDR3 protein comes from TCRdb applying MiXCR to the reads. Counted here are about 100,000 distinct CDR3 sequences, roughly 20% occurring once; the ten biggest clones make up about 4%.

The sequenced sample was PBMCs, obtained after low-dose radiotherapy plus immunotherapy. The chain joins TRBV18 to TRBJ2-5; D possibly corresponds to TRBD1 (5 bases). This receptor was taken from a male donor with prostate cancer. The CDR3 DNA reads as TGTGCCAGCTCAACCGCAGGGGAGACCCAGTACTTC. The encoded protein is CASSTAGETQYF.